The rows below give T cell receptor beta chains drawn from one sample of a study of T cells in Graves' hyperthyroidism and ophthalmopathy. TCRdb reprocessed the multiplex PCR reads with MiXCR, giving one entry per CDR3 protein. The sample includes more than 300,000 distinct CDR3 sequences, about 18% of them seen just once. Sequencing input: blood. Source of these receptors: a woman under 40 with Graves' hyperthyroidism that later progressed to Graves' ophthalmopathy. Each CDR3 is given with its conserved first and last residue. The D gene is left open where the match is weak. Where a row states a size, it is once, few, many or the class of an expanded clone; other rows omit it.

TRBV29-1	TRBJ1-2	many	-	TGCAGCGTTGTGTGGCAGGGTCCCTATGGCTACACCTTC	CSVVWQGPYGYTF
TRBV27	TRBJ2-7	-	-	TGTGCCAGCAGTTTATTTGCGGGAACCTACGAGCAGTACTTC	CASSLFAGTYEQYF
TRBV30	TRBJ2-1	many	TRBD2	TGTGCCTGGAAGGTCTCTAGTCTAGCGGAATACAATGAGCAGTTCTTC	CAWKVSSLAEYNEQFF
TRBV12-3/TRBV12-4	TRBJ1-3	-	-	TGTGCCAGCAGGGTTGGGGTCTCGGTTGACACCATATATTTT	CASRVGVSVDTIYF
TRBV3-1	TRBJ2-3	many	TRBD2	TGTGCCAGCAGTCCAAGCGGGGGGGCCACAGATACGCAGTATTTT	CASSPSGGATDTQYF
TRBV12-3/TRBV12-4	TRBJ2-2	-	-	TGTGCCAGCAGTTTAGGCCGGGAGACCACCGGGGAGCTGTTTTTT	CASSLGRETTGELFF
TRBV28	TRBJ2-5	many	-	TGTGCCAGCAGTTTCCACCCTGCACAGGCCGGGACGCTTGCCCAAGAGACCCAGTACTTC	CASSFHPAQAGTLAQETQYF
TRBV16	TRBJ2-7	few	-	TGTGCCAGCAGCCAACAGGGCTACGGGCAGTACTTC	CASSQQGYGQYF
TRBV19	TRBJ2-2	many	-	TGTGCCAGTAATCACGGCTATTCGTACACCGGGGAGCTGTTTTTT	CASNHGYSYTGELFF
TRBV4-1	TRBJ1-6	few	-	TGCGCCAGCAGCCAAGGTGTGGTTGCGGGTTCACATAATTCACCCCTCCACTTT	CASSQGVVAGSHNSPLHF
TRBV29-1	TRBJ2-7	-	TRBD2	TGCAGCGTTAGGACTAGCGGGAGAGGCGAGCAGTACTTC	CSVRTSGRGEQYF
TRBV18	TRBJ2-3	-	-	TGTGCCAGCTCACTGTCGACTGGGGGCACAGATACGCAGTATTTT	CASSLSTGGTDTQYF
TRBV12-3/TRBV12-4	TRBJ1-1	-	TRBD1	TGTGCCAGCAGCGGGACAGGGGTTAAGAACACTGAAGCTTTCTTT	CASSGTGVKNTEAFF
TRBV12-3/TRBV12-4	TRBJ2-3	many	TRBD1	TGTGCCAGCACTGGGACAGGGGGCTTGAATACGCAGTATTTT	CASTGTGGLNTQYF
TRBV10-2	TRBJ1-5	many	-	TGCGCCAGCAGTGAAAGTGGAAATAGCAATCAGCCCCAGCATTTT	CASSESGNSNQPQHF
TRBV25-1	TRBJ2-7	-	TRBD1	TGTGCCTGCAGTGAGGAGACAGGGGGGGACTACGAGCAGTACTTC	CACSEETGGDYEQYF
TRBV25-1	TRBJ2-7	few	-	TGTGCCAGCAAAACGTCCCCAGGGGGGATCTCCTACGAGCAGTACTTC	CASKTSPGGISYEQYF
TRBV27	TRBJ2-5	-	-	TGTGCCAGCAGTGGAAGACGAGCAGAGGGAACGCAAGAGACCCAGTACTTC	CASSGRRAEGTQETQYF
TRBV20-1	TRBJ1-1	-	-	TGCAGTGCTAGACTACAGCCGAACACTGAAGCTTTCTTT	CSARLQPNTEAFF
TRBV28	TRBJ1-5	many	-	TGTGCCAGCAGTCCAACTTCAGGGATTCGGCCCCAGCATTTT	CASSPTSGIRPQHF
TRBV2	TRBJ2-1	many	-	TGTGCCAGCAGTCACCCCAACAATGAGCAGTTCTTC	CASSHPNNEQFF
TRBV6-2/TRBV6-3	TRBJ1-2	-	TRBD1	TGTGCCAGCAGTTACCCCGGACAGGGGGCTGTGACTTACACCTTC	CASSYPGQGAVTYTF
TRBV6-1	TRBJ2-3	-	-	TGTGCCAGCAGTTACTCTCTTGCTGCGGGCACAGATACGCAGTATTTT	CASSYSLAAGTDTQYF
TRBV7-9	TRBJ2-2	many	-	TGTGCCAGCAGCTTAGGTGGCGAGGGGCAGCCGAACACCGGGGAGCTGTTTTTT	CASSLGGEGQPNTGELFF
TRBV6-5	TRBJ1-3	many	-	TGTGCCAGCAGTTACCTTATGATGTTCAGCGCTTACTCTGGAAACACCATATATTTT	CASSYLMMFSAYSGNTIYF
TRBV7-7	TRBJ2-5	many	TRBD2	TGTGCCAGCAGCACGGGACTACAAGAGACCCAGTACTTC	CASSTGLQETQYF
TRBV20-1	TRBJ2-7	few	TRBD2	TGCAGTGCTAGACCTGCGTCCGGGACTAGCGGGGGCGGTCCCTACGAGCAGTACTTC	CSARPASGTSGGGPYEQYF
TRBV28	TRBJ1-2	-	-	TGTGCCAGCAGTTCGCAGGGGCGGAGTGGTGGCTACGCCTTC	CASSSQGRSGGYAF
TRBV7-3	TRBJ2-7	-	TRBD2	TGTGCCAGCAGCGAAGGACTAGCGGGAGGGATAAACGAGCAGTACTTC	CASSEGLAGGINEQYF
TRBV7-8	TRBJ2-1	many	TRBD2	TGTGCCAGCAGCTTACGACTAGCGGGCTCTACAGATGAGCAGTTCTTC	CASSLRLAGSTDEQFF
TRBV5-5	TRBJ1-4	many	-	TGTGCCAGCAGCCCCGTAACCCGGGACAAACTGTTTTTT	CASSPVTRDKLFF
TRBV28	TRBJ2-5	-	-	TGTGCCAGCAGGGAGTCGGGAAAAGAGACCCAGTACTTC	CASRESGKETQYF
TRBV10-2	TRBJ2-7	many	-	TGCGCCAGCACTTCAGGGCAGATCTACGAGCAGTACTTC	CASTSGQIYEQYF
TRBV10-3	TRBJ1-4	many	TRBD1	TGTGCCATCAGTGACAGTAGACAGGGGCAGGAAAAACTGTTTTTT	CAISDSRQGQEKLFF
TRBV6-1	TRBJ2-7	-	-	TGTGCCAGCAGTGATAGCCGGGGAATTAGCGAGCAGTGCTTC	CASSDSRGISEQCF
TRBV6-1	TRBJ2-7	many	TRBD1	TGTGCCAGCAGTTATACCGCAGGGGGTGGCTACGAGCAGTACTTC	CASSYTAGGGYEQYF
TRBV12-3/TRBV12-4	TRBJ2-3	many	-	TGTGCCAGCAGTCTCGCTCCGGAAAAGCAGTATTTT	CASSLAPEKQYF
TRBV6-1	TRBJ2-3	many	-	TGTGCCAGCAGTCGATGGCTGAACACAGATACGCAGTATTTT	CASSRWLNTDTQYF
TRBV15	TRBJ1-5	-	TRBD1	TGTGCCACCAGCAAAAGCCGTGATCCCAGGGGGCTCAGGGGCAATCAGCCCCAGCATTTT	CATSKSRDPRGLRGNQPQHF
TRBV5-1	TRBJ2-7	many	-	TGCGCCAGCAGCTTGGCTACAGTCGGCGGCGAGCAGTACTTC	CASSLATVGGEQYF
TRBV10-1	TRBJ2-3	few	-	TGCGCCAGCAGTGAAGTGGCGGCAAGAAGCACAGATACGCAGTATTTT	CASSEVAARSTDTQYF
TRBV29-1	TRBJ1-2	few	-	TGCAGCGCACGAGGAACAAACTATGGCTACACCTTC	CSARGTNYGYTF
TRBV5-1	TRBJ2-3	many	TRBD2	TGCGCCAGCAGCTTGGCGGGACTAGCTGCGTGGGCTAGCACAGATACGCAGTATTTT	CASSLAGLAAWASTDTQYF
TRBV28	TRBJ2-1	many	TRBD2	TGTGCCAGCAGTTCGTTTCGTTTCAGCGGGAGGAGAGGGGATGAGCAGTTCTTC	CASSSFRFSGRRGDEQFF
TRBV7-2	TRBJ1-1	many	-	TGTGCCAGCAGCTTAACGGGGGGGCGTTACACTGAAGCTTTCTTT	CASSLTGGRYTEAFF
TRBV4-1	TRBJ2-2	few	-	TGCGCCAGCAGGCTTCTGGACACCACCGGGGAGCTGTTTTTT	CASRLLDTTGELFF
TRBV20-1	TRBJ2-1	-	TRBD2	TGCAGTGCCGATAAACTAGCGGGAGGATACAATGAGCAGTTCTTC	CSADKLAGGYNEQFF
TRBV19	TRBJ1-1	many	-	TGTGCCAGTAGTATAGGATATGGGGACACTGAAGCTTTCTTT	CASSIGYGDTEAFF
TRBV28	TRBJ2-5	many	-	TGTGCCAGCAGTTGGGGCCGACGTGGGGTGGAGACCCAGTACTTC	CASSWGRRGVETQYF
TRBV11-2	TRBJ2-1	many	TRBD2	TGTGCCAGCAGCTTAGGGGTAGCGGGAGTTGAGCAGTTCTTC	CASSLGVAGVEQFF
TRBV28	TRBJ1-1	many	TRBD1	TGTGCCAGCCCTCCCCCAGGGGGAGTCACTGAAGCTTTCTTT	CASPPPGGVTEAFF
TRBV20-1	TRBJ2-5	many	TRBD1	TGCAGTGCTAGACTTACGGGACAGGTTCGAGAGACCCAGTACTTC	CSARLTGQVRETQYF